A single sample gave rise to the 15 T cell receptor beta chains below, sequenced in a study of T cell repertoires in cytomegalovirus infection (dated by TCRdb to between 2018 and 2021). TCRdb shows the sequencer as Illumina HiSeq 1500. TCRdb trimmed the raw reads at Q25, called clones with MiXCR and kept productive beta chains. Identical CDR3 proteins give one entry, which carries the most common genes and DNA. The sample records more than 400,000 distinct CDR3 sequences, more than 25% of which are singletons. The ten largest account for around 13% of the sample. Sequencing input: PBMCs. The receptors shown here come from a human donor in good health (CMV status not recorded). Some clones in this sample may be carry-over from other donors' samples.

This clonotype was seen repeatedly, ten times or more. This chain uses TRBV7-2 with TRBJ1-4; 7 positions agree with TRBD1. Germline lookup yields CDR1 SGHTA and CDR2 FQGNSA. The CDR3 runs 15 residues. V lost 6 bases to trimming and J lost 7 bases; unmatched junction nucleotides: 11. Written as DNA, the CDR3 is TGTGCCAGCAGTCAGCCCGACAGGGAACGTGAAAAACTGTTTTTT. Amino acid sequence: CASSQPDREREKLFF.

This clonotype was found many times. This chain links TRBV7-2 with TRBJ2-1, with D possibly TRBD1 on 6 matching bases. V lost 5 bases, J lost 3 bases, and 20 bases lay in between. The CDR3 is 17 amino acids. Germline assignment: CDR1 SGHTA and CDR2 FQGNSA. The DNA for the CDR3 is TGTGCCAGCAGCCCACTCCCTGCAGGGGCCTTCTACAATGAGCAGTTCTTC. It yields the protein CASSPLPAGAFYNEQFF.

This clonotype was detected ten times or more. The V call is TRBV11-2, the J call TRBJ1-2; D remains ambiguous. Germline V gene lookup returns CDR1 SGHAT and CDR2 FQNNGV. The CDR3 sequence is 13 residues long. V lost 0 bases and J lost 5, with 7 bases in between. This CDR3 reads CASSLEDRYGYTF. The CDR3 DNA sequence: TGTGCCAGCAGCTTAGAGGACCGTTATGGCTACACCTTC.

V and J are TRBV18 and TRBJ1-1; D call uncertain. The V gene lost 6 bases and the J gene lost 7 bases, with 15 bases spanning the gap. Germline assignment: CDR1 KGHSH and CDR2 LQKENI. CDR3 length: 13 amino acids. CDR3 sequence (DNA): TGTGCCAGCTCCCAATCGGCGAGGGTTGAAGCTTTCTTT. Translating it yields CASSQSARVEAFF. Based on the CDR3 plus reference TRBV18 and TRBJ1-1, the full variable domain is NAGVMQNPRHLVRRRGQEARLRCSPMKGHSHVYWYRQLPEEGLKFMVYLQKENIIDESGMPKERFSAEFPKEGPSILRIQQVVRGDSAAYFCASSQSARVEAFFGQGTRLTVV.

The chain couples TRBV7-2 to TRBJ1-2, with 8 bases that match TRBD1. The V gene end was trimmed by 1 base and the J gene end by 5 bases; junction bases not matched to a gene: 3. This CDR3 comprises 14 residues. The V gene's germline CDR1 is SGHTA and CDR2 FQGNSA. CDR3 sequence (DNA): TGTGCCAGCAGCTTAGAGGACAGGGATTATGGCTACACCTTC. Translated: CASSLEDRDYGYTF.

This clonotype was observed at least ten times. The J gene is TRBJ2-7, the V gene TRBV7-2; the match to TRBD1 covers 7 bases. J lost 5 bases, V lost 5 bases, and 9 bases had no gene match. The CDR3 covers 14 residues. In germline, CDR1 is SGHTA, CDR2 FQGNSA. CDR3 residues: CASSRSQGNDEQYF. The CDR3 nucleotides read TGTGCCAGCAGCCGATCACAGGGGAACGACGAGCAGTACTTC.

This chain uses TRBV11-1 with TRBJ2-7, with 7 bases aligning to TRBD2. The CDR3 extends over 14 amino acids. Germline lookup yields CDR1 SGHAT and CDR2 FQDESV (reference sequence). The ends lost 3 bases at V and 4 bases at J; junction bases unmatched: 6. DNA of the CDR3: TGTGCCAGCAGCTTCCGGGACTACTCTTACGAGCAGTACTTC. As protein: CASSFRDYSYEQYF.

This clonotype occurred a few times. J is TRBJ2-7 and V is TRBV6-6; a weak D match, TRBD2 (5 bases). This CDR3 is built from 15 residues. The germline V gene has CDR1 MNHNY and CDR2 SVGAGI (reference sequence). V lost 2 bases and J 5 bases, leaving 16 bases between the germline ends. CDR3 protein: CASSYGSGSRNEQYF. In DNA, the CDR3 is TGTGCCAGCAGTTACGGGAGCGGAAGTAGGAACGAGCAGTACTTC.

This clonotype came up many times. This chain joins TRBV7-8 and TRBJ2-3; no clear D. Per germline, CDR1 SGHVS and CDR2 FQNEAQ. This CDR3 is built from 18 residues. V gave up 2 bases and J gave up 1 base, with 19 bases separating them. Here the CDR3 reads CASSLSPKRVHGTDTQYF. In nucleotides, the CDR3 is TGTGCCAGCAGCTTAAGTCCAAAAAGGGTCCACGGCACAGATACGCAGTATTTT.

The chain carries TRBV3-1 and TRBJ2-5; 12 bases are shared with TRBD2. The CDR3 contains 17 residues. The ends lost 0 bases at V and 3 bases at J; junction bases unmatched: 5. The germline CDR1 and CDR2 sequences are LGHDT and YNNKEL (reference sequence). CDR3 sequence reads: CASSQDLAGGRKETQYF. The DNA of the CDR3 is TGTGCCAGCAGCCAAGACCTAGCGGGAGGGCGAAAAGAGACCCAGTACTTC.

This clonotype was observed many times. This chain uses TRBV7-2 with TRBJ2-1, with 10 bases matching TRBD2. Trimming removed 5 bases from V and 7 bases from J; junction bases left unmatched: 8. The CDR3 contains 15 residues. The germline V gene has CDR1 SGHTA and CDR2 FQGNSA. The chain's CDR3 is CASSRTSGERNEQFF. The CDR3 nucleotides read TGTGCCAGCAGCCGGACTAGCGGTGAGAGGAATGAGCAGTTCTTC.

V gene TRBV20-1 combines with J gene TRBJ2-1; perhaps D is TRBD1 or TRBD2 (5 bases each). This CDR3 region has 15 residues. Trimming removed 0 bases at V and 7 bases at J, with 16 bases between. Per the germline V gene, CDR1 is DFQATT and CDR2 is SNEGSKA (reference sequence). DNA of the CDR3: TGCAGTGCTAGAGATCTTGGGGGTGACTCGAATGAGCAGTTCTTC. It translates to CSARDLGGDSNEQFF.

This clonotype was recorded a few times. The V gene is TRBV4-3, the J gene TRBJ1-5, with no clear D. V was pared by 0 bases and J by 0 bases, with 9 bases between. The V gene's germline CDR1 is LGHNA and CDR2 YSLEER. This CDR3 is built from 16 residues. The CDR3: CASSQERGNSNQPQHF. CDR3 DNA sequence: TGCGCCAGCAGCCAAGAGCGGGGAAATAGCAATCAGCCCCAGCATTTT.

J is TRBJ1-3 and V is TRBV6-8; D is unclear. Per germline, CDR1 MNHGY and CDR2 SAAAGT. V shed 2 bases and J shed 0 bases, with 8 bases lying between them. This CDR3 spans 15 amino acids. CDR3 bases: TGTGCCAGCAGTTACAGTTTGAGCTCTGGAAACACCATATATTTT. Translated, it gives CASSYSLSSGNTIYF.

V and J are TRBV29-1 and TRBJ2-1; the D gene is possibly TRBD2 (8 bases). Trimming left V 7 bases short and J 4 bases short, with 17 bases between. Germline V gene sequence: CDR1 SQVTM, CDR2 ANQGSEA. The CDR3 contains 14 residues. CDR3 in amino acids: CSAGGGPHYNEQFF. In DNA form, the CDR3 reads TGCAGCGCGGGAGGGGGCCCACATTACAATGAGCAGTTCTTC.